This T cell receptor (beta chain) was profiled in a study of CD8 T cells in Susac syndrome. About the study: Of the sequenced Susac syndrome patients, six had active disease and 8 or 9 were in remission. Patients with Susac syndrome were therapy-naive, on corticosteroids, or on intravenous immunoglobulin alone at the time that blood was drawn.

The CD8+ and CD4+ T cells were negatively isolated, with the TEMRA cells enriched by FACS. V lost 0 bases to trimming and J lost 5 bases, with 13 bases between them. This CDR3 has 15 residues. The germline gives CDR1 SGHRS, CDR2 YFSETQ. Roughly 0.45 to 1 ug RNA was reverse transcribed with random hexamers. Multiplex immunoSEQ PCR targeted 54 Vbeta and 13 Jbeta TCR beta segments. In TCRdb, the immunoSEQ multiplex PCR reads were re-called with MiXCR into one record per CDR3 protein. The sample consists of roughly 250,000 distinct CDR3 sequences, around 96% of them appearing once. Sequencing was carried out using CD4+ T cells from PBMCs. The V call is TRBV5-1, the J call TRBJ2-3; D unresolved. The TCR sequence derives from a human donor with Susac syndrome. This CDR3 is CASSLGLANGDTQYF. CDR3 bases: TGCGCCAGCAGCTTGGGTTTGGCGAACGGAGATACGCAGTATTTT.